A selection of T cell receptor beta chains follows, all from one sample in a study of cytomegalovirus exposure and HLA in healthy donors. Libraries were prepared by immunoSEQ multiplex PCR; TCRdb keeps only in-frame clonotypes and omits some of them. Of around 300,000 clones listed, approximately 85% are singletons. Sample: PBMCs. These receptors were collected from a woman between 35 and 50 years old in good health and CMV-seropositive. Both conserved end residues are part of each CDR3. The D gene is left open where the match is weak. Part of the rows lack a size; the others show once, few, many or a class for expanded clones.

len | j_gene | abundance | v_gene | d_gene | CDR3aa | CDR3nt
13 | TRBJ1-2 | - | TRBV27 | - | CASSTGRHYGYTF | TGTGCCAGCAGCACAGGGAGACACTATGGCTACACCTTC
12 | TRBJ2-5 | - | TRBV5-6 | - | CASSHLSETQYF | TGTGCCAGCAGCCACCTCAGTGAGACCCAGTACTTC
14 | TRBJ2-7 | once | TRBV11-2 | - | CASSPPGTLYEQYF | TGTGCCAGCAGCCCCCCCGGGACACTTTACGAGCAGTACTTC
13 | TRBJ2-7 | - | TRBV7-9 | - | CASNSPSSYEQYF | TGTGCCAGCAACTCCCCGAGCTCCTACGAGCAGTACTTC
15 | TRBJ2-2 | - | TRBV6-5 | TRBD1 | CASGSGGAHTGELFF | TGTGCCAGCGGTTCAGGGGGCGCACACACCGGGGAGCTGTTTTTT
15 | TRBJ2-2 | - | TRBV6-6 | TRBD2 | CASSSRREGTGELFF | TGTGCCAGCTCCTCTCGGCGGGAGGGCACCGGGGAGCTGTTTTTT
12 | TRBJ2-3 | - | TRBV7-2 | - | CASRAGLDTQYF | TGTGCCAGCAGAGCCGGGTTGGATACGCAGTATTTT
13 | TRBJ1-2 | once | TRBV30 | TRBD1 | CAWGTGGNYGYTF | TGTGCCTGGGGGACAGGGGGAAACTATGGCTACACCTTC
18 | TRBJ1-1 | - | TRBV11-3 | TRBD1 | CASSPTPGTVIHDTEAFF | TGTGCCAGCAGTCCAACACCCGGGACAGTTATCCATGACACTGAAGCTTTCTTT
15 | TRBJ2-7 | few | TRBV11-2 | - | CASSFQPEGGLEQYF | TGTGCCAGCAGCTTCCAACCGGAGGGGGGGCTCGAGCAGTACTTC
13 | TRBJ1-2 | - | TRBV6-6 | - | CASSPTSNYGYTF | TGTGCCAGCAGTCCAACAAGTAACTATGGCTACACCTTC
12 | TRBJ2-7 | - | TRBV2 | - | CASNLAGHEQYF | TGTGCCAGCAACCTAGCTGGCCACGAGCAGTACTTC
13 | TRBJ1-2 | - | TRBV19 | - | CASSMGLHYGYTF | TGTGCCAGTAGTATGGGACTTCACTATGGCTACACCTTC
13 | TRBJ1-1 | few | TRBV7-2 | - | CASSYDILLEAFF | TGTGCCAGCAGCTACGACATTTTGCTTGAAGCTTTCTTT
15 | TRBJ1-6 | - | TRBV5-8 | - | CASSPRQTRNSPLHF | TGTGCCAGCAGCCCTAGACAGACGAGGAACTCACCCCTCCACTTT
24 | TRBJ1-5 | - | TRBV27 | TRBD1 | CASSQTSGQGTTPKSLFGNQPQHF | TGTGCCAGCAGTCAGACCTCGGGACAGGGGACGACCCCGAAATCCCTGTTTGGCAATCAGCCCCAGCATTTT
12 | TRBJ2-2 | once | TRBV28 | - | CASSPVTGELFF | TGTGCCAGCAGTCCCGTGACCGGGGAGCTGTTTTTT
15 | TRBJ2-3 | - | TRBV19 | TRBD1 | CASGRTGIGTDTQYF | TGTGCCAGTGGACGGACAGGGATAGGGACAGATACGCAGTATTTT
13 | TRBJ1-1 | once | TRBV6-6 | - | CASSYLGHLEAFF | TGTGCCAGCAGTTACTTGGGACACCTTGAAGCTTTCTTT
19 | TRBJ1-5 | - | TRBV19 | TRBD1 | CASSPGTGGAPGGNQPQHF | TGTGCCAGTAGTCCCGGGACAGGGGGCGCCCCGGGGGGCAATCAGCCCCAGCATTTT
12 | TRBJ2-1 | once | TRBV27 | - | CASSPQGYEQFF | TGTGCCAGCAGTCCTCAGGGGTATGAGCAGTTCTTC
16 | TRBJ2-2 | - | TRBV5-1 | - | CATSTRPQPNTGELFF | TGCGCCACTAGCACCCGGCCGCAACCGAACACCGGGGAGCTGTTTTTT
13 | TRBJ2-7 | - | TRBV7-9 | - | CASSSTWRPEQYF | TGTGCCAGCAGCTCCACCTGGAGACCCGAGCAGTACTTC
14 | TRBJ1-4 | - | TRBV4-3 | - | CASPPGGGGEKLFF | TGCGCCAGCCCCCCGGGGGGGGGAGGTGAAAAACTGTTTTTT
16 | TRBJ1-3 | - | TRBV6-5 | - | CASSYSTTGLGNTIYF | TGTGCCAGCAGTTACTCCACCACAGGGCTTGGAAACACCATATATTTT
16 | TRBJ2-7 | - | TRBV15 | TRBD2 | CATSRGGGGPLWEQYF | TGTGCCACCAGCAGAGGGGGCGGGGGTCCCCTATGGGAGCAGTACTTC
13 | TRBJ1-2 | - | TRBV30 | TRBD1 | CAWSGGQEGGYTF | TGTGCCTGGAGTGGTGGACAGGAGGGTGGCTACACCTTC
19 | TRBJ2-6 | - | TRBV2 | TRBD1 | CAVPGQGQRTLRGANVLTF | TGTGCCGTACCGGGACAGGGTCAAAGAACGCTCCGTGGGGCCAACGTCCTGACTTTC
16 | TRBJ2-7 | once | TRBV15 | TRBD1 | CATSRGAGTGSYEQYF | TGTGCCACCAGCAGAGGAGCCGGGACAGGGAGCTACGAGCAGTACTTC
13 | TRBJ1-6 | - | TRBV28 | - | CASSLSNLRGLHF | TGTGCCAGCAGTTTATCGAACCTCCGGGGCCTCCACTTT
12 | TRBJ1-2 | - | TRBV25-1 | - | CASKLEGGGYTF | TGTGCCAGCAAATTAGAGGGTGGCGGCTACACCTTC
15 | TRBJ1-2 | - | TRBV5-1 | TRBD1 | CASSIPGQGVYGYTF | TGCGCCAGCTCCATTCCGGGACAGGGTGTCTATGGCTACACCTTC
17 | TRBJ2-1 | - | TRBV4-3 | TRBD2 | CASSLEGWTSGRNEQFF | TGCGCCAGCAGCCTCGAGGGGTGGACTAGCGGGAGGAATGAGCAGTTCTTC
19 | TRBJ2-7 | - | TRBV4-2 | - | CASSPHVGSQLISSYEQYF | TGTGCCAGCAGCCCTCATGTGGGCAGCCAGTTGATCAGCTCCTACGAGCAGTACTTC
16 | TRBJ2-2 | - | TRBV4-3 | TRBD2 | CASSQRLAANTGELFF | TGCGCCAGCAGCCAACGGCTAGCGGCGAACACCGGGGAGCTGTTTTTT
15 | TRBJ1-5 | - | TRBV4-2 | - | CASSQDFGGSWPQHF | TGTGCCAGCAGCCAAGACTTTGGGGGGAGTTGGCCCCAGCATTTT
15 | TRBJ2-5 | - | TRBV4-1 | TRBD2 | CASSHVLAGEETQYF | TGCGCCAGCAGCCACGTACTAGCGGGAGAAGAGACCCAGTACTTC
15 | TRBJ2-5 | - | TRBV7-2 | TRBD1 | CASRVPGTGGETQYF | TGTGCCAGCAGGGTACCTGGGACAGGGGGAGAGACCCAGTACTTC
14 | TRBJ2-5 | - | TRBV4-2 | - | CASSQSQGGETQYF | TGTGCCAGCAGCCAATCGCAGGGGGGAGAGACCCAGTACTTC
11 | TRBJ2-7 | - | TRBV6-4 | - | CATVVRYEQYF | TGTGCCACCGTCGTGCGCTACGAGCAGTACTTC
15 | TRBJ2-7 | - | TRBV7-8 | TRBD2 | CASTLPGLADYEQYF | TGTGCCAGCACCTTACCGGGACTAGCGGACTACGAGCAGTACTTC
14 | TRBJ2-7 | - | TRBV25-1 | TRBD2 | CASSATSGTYEQYF | TGTGCCAGCAGTGCGACTAGCGGTACCTACGAGCAGTACTTC
15 | TRBJ1-2 | few | TRBV4-3 | - | CASSQDQGTRYGYTF | TGCGCCAGCAGCCAAGATCAGGGTACGAGGTATGGCTACACCTTC
16 | TRBJ1-5 | - | TRBV19 | TRBD1 | CASSTTGTGINQPQHF | TGTGCCAGTAGTACGACCGGGACAGGCATCAATCAGCCCCAGCATTTT
16 | TRBJ1-1 | - | TRBV2 | - | CASSGGQRFMNTEAFF | TGTGCCAGCAGTGGAGGACAGCGTTTCATGAACACTGAAGCTTTCTTT
19 | TRBJ2-3 | - | TRBV7-2 | TRBD2 | CASSLGLAGGPFRQGTQYF | TGTGCCAGCAGCTTAGGTCTAGCGGGAGGGCCTTTTCGTCAGGGTACGCAGTATTTT
16 | TRBJ1-3 | - | TRBV19 | - | CASRQPQGSGGNTIYF | TGTGCCAGTAGACAGCCCCAGGGGTCCGGTGGAAACACCATATATTTT
19 | TRBJ2-1 | - | TRBV11-3 | TRBD2 | CASSLDRGASGLSYNEQFF | TGTGCCAGCAGCTTAGATCGCGGGGCTAGCGGCCTCTCCTACAATGAGCAGTTCTTC